This TCR beta chain was identified in a study of cytomegalovirus exposure and HLA in healthy donors. Study summary: An early release of data contained some 80 million unique TCRs, which came from HLA-typed donors. Genotyping of 430 or so donors showed that around 86% belonged to the Caucasian-associated ancestry cluster. Study results and caveats: Earlier analysis looked at TCR beta V segments, and most were productive about 87% or about 30% of the time. Follow-up analysis found HLA locus-dependent TCR association rates, highest for DRB1 and lowest for HLA-C.

A word on this clone: What it binds is unknown.

PCR employed 60 Vbeta and 13 Jbeta primers. Some clones are missing from TCRdb's copy, which holds only in-frame ones; the method was immunoSEQ multiplex PCR. In the table there are some 130,000 clones, around 79% of which are singletons. Germline V gene data show CDR1 as SNHLY and CDR2 as FYNNEI. The CDR3 sequence is 18 residues long. J was trimmed by 0 bases and V by 6 bases; bases with no gene match: 4. This receptor was obtained from a woman under 40 in good health and CMV-seropositive. The V call is TRBV2, the J call TRBJ2-2, with 16 positions matching TRBD2. What was sequenced was PBMCs. The DNA of the CDR3 is TGTGCCAGCAGAGGGACTAGCGGGGGGGCCGCGAACACCGGGGAGCTGTTTTTT. It encodes CASRGTSGGAANTGELFF.